This is a list of T cell receptor beta chains from one sample in a study of blood T cell repertoires in COVID-19. The assay was immunoSEQ multiplex PCR, and TCRdb's table has in-frame clones only and misses some. The table shows more than 95,000 clones, with over 70% occurring only once. Source material: peripheral blood. Source of these receptors: a man aged 55 to 70 with acute or convalescent COVID-19. The CDR3 runs from the conserved cysteine through the conserved F or W. D genes are given only for firm matches. Expanded clones are given a class, and other clones once, few, many or no size at all.

v_call,clone_size,d_call,j_call,cdr3_nt,cdr3_aa
TRBV12-3/TRBV12-4,NA,TRBD2,TRBJ2-3,TGTGCCAGCAACAGCGGGGGGGGAGATACGCAGTATTTT,CASNSGGGDTQYF
TRBV19,NA,NA,TRBJ1-5,TGTGCCAGTAGTATAACAGTTAGCAATCAGCCCCAGCATTTT,CASSITVSNQPQHF
TRBV5-1,few,TRBD1,TRBJ1-2,TGCGCCAGCAGCTCGGGACAGGGACACTATGGCTACACCTTC,CASSSGQGHYGYTF
TRBV3-1/TRBV3-2,NA,TRBD1,TRBJ2-5,TGTGCCAGCAGCGGACAGGGACAAGAGACCCAGTACTTC,CASSGQGQETQYF
TRBV3-1/TRBV3-2,NA,NA,TRBJ2-3,TGTGCCAGCAGCCAAGATCTCGGGTCAGATACGCAGTATTTT,CASSQDLGSDTQYF
TRBV2,NA,NA,TRBJ2-7,TGTGCCAGCAGTGAAGGAGGGTGGGGGCTCTACGAGCAGTACTTC,CASSEGGWGLYEQYF
TRBV12-2,NA,NA,TRBJ1-2,TGTGCAAGTCGCTCCGGGGACAGGGATCACGGCTACACCTTC,CASRSGDRDHGYTF
TRBV10-3,NA,NA,TRBJ2-5,TGTGCCATCAACCCGACAGGTTTTCAAGAGACCCAGTACTTC,CAINPTGFQETQYF
TRBV27,few,TRBD2,TRBJ2-3,TGTGCCAGCAGCCCACCTCCGGGACTAGCCTCCCCAGATACGCAGTATTTT,CASSPPPGLASPDTQYF
TRBV12-2,few,NA,TRBJ1-5,TGTGCAAGTCGCCCGCACGGAGGAGGTAGCAATCAGCCCCAGCATTTT,CASRPHGGGSNQPQHF
TRBV6-2/TRBV6-3,NA,TRBD1,TRBJ1-1,TGTGCCAGCAGTCGTGACCCCCCGACAGGGTTCACTGAAGCTTTCTTT,CASSRDPPTGFTEAFF
TRBV10-3,few,TRBD1,TRBJ2-3,TGTGCCATCAGTGTGGGACAGGGCATCACAGATACGCAGTATTTT,CAISVGQGITDTQYF
TRBV19,few,NA,TRBJ1-4,TGTGCCAGCCTCAACAAAGACAGCCCCCATACAACTAATGAAAAACTGTTTTTT,CASLNKDSPHTTNEKLFF
TRBV6-1,many,TRBD1,TRBJ1-3,TGTGCCAGCAGTGATGCAGGGGGAGGAAACACCATATATTTT,CASSDAGGGNTIYF
TRBV3-1/TRBV3-2,NA,TRBD1,TRBJ1-2,TGTGCCAGCAGGGGACAGGGGGCGCGTGGCTACACCTTC,CASRGQGARGYTF
TRBV14,NA,NA,TRBJ1-1,TGTGCCAGCAGCCAAGGGTTAAGGGGGGGCCCCCGGAAAGCTTTCTTT,CASSQGLRGGPRKAFF
TRBV7-2,NA,NA,TRBJ1-6,TGTGCCAGCAGCCCCGGACAGAGGATAAGCTCCTATAATTCACCCCTCCACTTT,CASSPGQRISSYNSPLHF
TRBV7-8,NA,NA,TRBJ2-3,TGTGCCAGCAGGCGTCCGGGACTCATCACAGATACGCAGTATTTT,CASRRPGLITDTQYF